Below are 4 T cell receptor beta chains sequenced from a single sample in a study of response to subunit inactivated influenza vaccine. Via MiXCR, TCRdb re-called the RT-PCR reads, giving one row per CDR3 protein. The sample consists of around 530,000 distinct CDR3 sequences, over 9.5% of them appearing once. The sequenced sample was PBMCs from blood, obtained on the day of vaccination. Receptors were obtained from a man aged 45-65 years who received an inactivated influenza vaccine.

This clonotype was seen at least ten times. The chain employs TRBV12-3 or TRBV12-4 and TRBJ2-7; the D gene is possibly TRBD2 (5 bases). With 0 bases removed from V and 4 bases from J, the gap between germline ends came to 16 bases. CDR3 size: 16 residues. CDR3 sequence (DNA): TGTGCCAGCAGTTTAGCGAATCGGGCCCCGGGGTACGAGCAGTACTTC. Protein: CASSLANRAPGYEQYF.

This clonotype was found many times. The chain links TRBV20-1 to TRBJ2-1; unclear D gene. The germline V gene has CDR1 DFQATT and CDR2 SNEGSKA (reference sequence). The CDR3 extends over 16 amino acids. V was trimmed by 3 bases and J by 0 bases, leaving 15 bases between them. Here the CDR3 reads CSASELTPASYNEQFF. The CDR3 DNA follows: TGCAGTGCTAGCGAGCTCACCCCGGCCTCCTACAATGAGCAGTTCTTC.

This clonotype has ten or more counts. The genes are TRBV28 and TRBJ2-7; 8 positions match TRBD1. The CDR3 contains 15 residues. J gave up 0 bases and V 5 bases, and 6 bases lay outside the gene matches. Looked up from germline, CDR1 is MDHEN and CDR2 is SYDVKM. Here the CDR3 DNA reads TGTGCCAGCAGTCCACCGGGACAGGTCTCCTACGAGCAGTACTTC. The encoded protein is CASSPPGQVSYEQYF. The full variable domain, in which reference TRBV28 and TRBJ2-7 provide the parts outside the CDR3, is DVKVTQSSRYLVKRTGEKVFLECVQDMDHENMFWYRQDPGLGLRLIYFSYDVKMKEKGDIPEGYSVSREKKERFSLILESASTNQTSMYLCASSPPGQVSYEQYFGPGTRLTVT.

The table lists this clonotype with a few counts. The rearrangement uses TRBV7-8 and TRBJ2-3; D gene unclear. The V gene's germline CDR1 is SGHVS and CDR2 FQNEAQ. The CDR3 spans 14 residues. The ends were cut back, 4 bases at V and 2 bases at J, with 10 bases in the middle. CDR3 sequence reads: CASSSRGITDTQYF. Here the CDR3 DNA reads TGTGCCAGCAGCTCACGAGGTATCACAGATACGCAGTATTTT.